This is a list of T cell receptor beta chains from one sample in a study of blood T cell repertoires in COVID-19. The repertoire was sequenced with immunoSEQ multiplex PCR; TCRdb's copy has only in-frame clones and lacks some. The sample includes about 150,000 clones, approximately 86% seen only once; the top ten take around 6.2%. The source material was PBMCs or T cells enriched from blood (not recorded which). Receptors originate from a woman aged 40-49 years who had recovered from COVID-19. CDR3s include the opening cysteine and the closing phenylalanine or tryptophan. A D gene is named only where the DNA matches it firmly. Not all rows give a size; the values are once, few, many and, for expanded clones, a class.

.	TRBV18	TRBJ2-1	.	TGTGCCAGCTCAACCGGTAATGAGCAGTTCTTC	CASSTGNEQFF
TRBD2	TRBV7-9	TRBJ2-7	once	TGTGCCAGCAGCTTAGAATCGGGAGGCGAGCAGTACTTC	CASSLESGGEQYF
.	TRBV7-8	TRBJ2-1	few	TGTGCCAGCAGCTTAAGGGTCGGGAGCGGTGAGCAGTTCTTC	CASSLRVGSGEQFF
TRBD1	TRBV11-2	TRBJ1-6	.	TGTGCCAGCAGCGCCTCCGACAGGGATTCACCCCTCCACTTT	CASSASDRDSPLHF
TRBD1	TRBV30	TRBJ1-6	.	TGTGCCTGGAGCCGGGACAGGGATTATTCACCCCTCCACTTT	CAWSRDRDYSPLHF
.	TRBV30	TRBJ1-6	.	TGTGCCTGGAGTGCAGCGGGAATATATAATTCACCCCTCCACTTT	CAWSAAGIYNSPLHF
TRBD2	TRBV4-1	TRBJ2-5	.	TGCGCCAGCAGCCAAGTGCAGGCTAGCGGAGAGACCCAGTACTTC	CASSQVQASGETQYF
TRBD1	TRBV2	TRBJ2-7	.	TGTGCCAGCAGTGTGGGACAGCCCATTCCTCCCTACGAGCAGTACTTC	CASSVGQPIPPYEQYF
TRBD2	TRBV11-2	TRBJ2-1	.	TGTGCCAGCAGCTTAGATCCGGCGGGAGGGCCTGACAATGAGCAGTTCTTC	CASSLDPAGGPDNEQFF
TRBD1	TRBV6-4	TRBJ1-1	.	TGTGCCACCCAAAGGGGACAGTCCAACACTGAAGCTTTCTTT	CATQRGQSNTEAFF
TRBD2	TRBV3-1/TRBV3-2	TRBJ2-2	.	TGTGCCAGCAGCCAAGTGTGGGAGGGTCGCACCGGGGAGCTGTTTTTT	CASSQVWEGRTGELFF
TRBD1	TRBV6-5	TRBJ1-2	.	TGTGCCAGCATAGGGGGCAGCTATGGCTACACCTTC	CASIGGSYGYTF
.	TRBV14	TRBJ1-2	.	TGTGCCAGCAGCCAGGCAAGGGGATCTGGCTACACCTTC	CASSQARGSGYTF
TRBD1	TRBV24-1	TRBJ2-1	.	TGTGCCACCAGCCTTGGCGGGACAGGGAACTACAATGAGCAGTTCTTC	CATSLGGTGNYNEQFF
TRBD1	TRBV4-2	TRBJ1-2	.	TGTGCCAGCAGCCAAGATAGGGGACAGGGTTATGGCTACACCTTC	CASSQDRGQGYGYTF
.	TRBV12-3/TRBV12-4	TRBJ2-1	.	TGTGCCAGCAGTACGGGCAATGAGCAGTTCTTC	CASSTGNEQFF
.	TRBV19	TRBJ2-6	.	TGTGCCAGTAGCGGCGCTGGTGGGGCAGGGGCCAACGTCCTGACTTTC	CASSGAGGAGANVLTF
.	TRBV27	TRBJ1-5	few	TGTGCCAGCAGTTTATCGATGGGCGGGGGCGAGCCCCAGCATTTT	CASSLSMGGGEPQHF
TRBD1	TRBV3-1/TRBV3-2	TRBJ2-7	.	TGTGCCAGCAGCCTGACCGGGACAGGGGGCAACGAGCAGTACTTC	CASSLTGTGGNEQYF
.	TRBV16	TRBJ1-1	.	TGTGCCAGCAGCCGCGAGGGGGGGAGGAACACTGAAGCTTTCTTT	CASSREGGRNTEAFF
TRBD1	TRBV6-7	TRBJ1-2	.	TGTGCCAGCTGGGGACAGAGATATCTTTGGGGTGGCTACACCTTC	CASWGQRYLWGGYTF
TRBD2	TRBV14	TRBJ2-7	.	TGTGCCAGCAGCCAAGCCAGGGGACTAGTTTCCTACGAGCAGTACTTC	CASSQARGLVSYEQYF
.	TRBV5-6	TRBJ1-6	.	TGTGCCAGCAGTCGCCGGGGTCATAACCACTTT	CASSRRGHNHF
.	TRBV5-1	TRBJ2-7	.	TGCGCCAGCAGCCGCCCGGAGGGCGAGCAGTACTTC	CASSRPEGEQYF
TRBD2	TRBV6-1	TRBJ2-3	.	TGTGCCAGCAGTGACGGGGGGGAGGGAGATACGCAGTATTTT	CASSDGGEGDTQYF
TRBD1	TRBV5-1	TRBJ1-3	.	TGCGCCAGCAGCTTGGAGGGACAGACTGGAAACACCATATATTTT	CASSLEGQTGNTIYF
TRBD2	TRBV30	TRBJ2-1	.	TGTGCCTGGAGCCCGGGACTAGCGGGGGCCCTCCAGGGGCAGTTCTTC	CAWSPGLAGALQGQFF
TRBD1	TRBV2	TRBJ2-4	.	TGTGCCAGCAGCCAGACAGGGAATAGGGACATTCAGTACTTC	CASSQTGNRDIQYF
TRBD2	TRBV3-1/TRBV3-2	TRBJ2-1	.	TGTGCCAGCAGCCAGTACGGGACTAGCGTTTCGGATGAGCAGTTCTTC	CASSQYGTSVSDEQFF
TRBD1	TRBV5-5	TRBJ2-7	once	TGTGCCAGCAGCGGGGGGGGACAGGGACGATACTACGAGCAGTACTTC	CASSGGGQGRYYEQYF
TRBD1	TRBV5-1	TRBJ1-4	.	TGCGCCAGCAGCTTAGCACAGGGGTCTAATGAAAAACTGTTTTTT	CASSLAQGSNEKLFF
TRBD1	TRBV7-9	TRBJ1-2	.	TGTGCCAGCAGCTCGAGACAGGGGGGGCGTGGCTACACCTTC	CASSSRQGGRGYTF
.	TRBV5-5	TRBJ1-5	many	TGTGCCAGCAGCTCGGATGACAGCTACAATCAGCCCCAGCATTTT	CASSSDDSYNQPQHF
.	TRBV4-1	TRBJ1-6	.	TGCGCCAGCAGCCAAGAAGGCGGGGAGGCCCTCCACTTT	CASSQEGGEALHF
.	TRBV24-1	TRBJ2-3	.	TGTGCCACCAGTGATTCCCTTAGCGGAACTAGCACAGATACGCAGTATTTT	CATSDSLSGTSTDTQYF
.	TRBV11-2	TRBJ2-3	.	TGTGCCAGCAGCTTAGATCGAGTTAGTACAGATACGCAGTATTTT	CASSLDRVSTDTQYF
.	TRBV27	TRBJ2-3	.	TGTGCCAGCAGTCCACGGTTAGAGGGCACAGATACGCAGTATTTT	CASSPRLEGTDTQYF
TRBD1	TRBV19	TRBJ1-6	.	TGTGCCAGTAGTATAGAGGGACAGCCATATTCACCCCTCCACTTT	CASSIEGQPYSPLHF
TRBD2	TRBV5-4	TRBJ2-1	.	TGTGCCAGCAGCTTGTTAGCTCTAGCGGGGGGGCGGAGTTTGAATGAGCAGTTCTTC	CASSLLALAGGRSLNEQFF
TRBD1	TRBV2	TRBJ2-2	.	TGTGCCAGCAGTATATCGACGAGGGGGCAGACCGGGGAGCTGTTTTTT	CASSISTRGQTGELFF
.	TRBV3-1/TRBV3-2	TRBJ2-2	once	TGTGCCAGCAGCCCCCGGGGAATCGGGGAGCTGTTTTTT	CASSPRGIGELFF
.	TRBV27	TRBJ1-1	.	TGTGCCAGCAGTTCCACAGGGAGAACTGAAGCTTTCTTT	CASSSTGRTEAFF
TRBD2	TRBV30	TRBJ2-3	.	TGTGCCTGGAGTGTAAGTCTAGCGGGGGGCACGGGCACAGATACGCAGTATTTT	CAWSVSLAGGTGTDTQYF
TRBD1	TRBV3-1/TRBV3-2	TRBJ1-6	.	TGTGCCAGCACCCTATCAACAGGGGTTGTGTCACCCCTCCACTTT	CASTLSTGVVSPLHF
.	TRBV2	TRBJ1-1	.	TGTGCCAGCGGTAAACAGGGAGACGCTTTCTTT	CASGKQGDAFF
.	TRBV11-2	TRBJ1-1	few	TGTGCCAGCAGCTTGGGGAGTGGAGCTTTCTTT	CASSLGSGAFF
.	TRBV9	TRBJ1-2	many	TGTGCCAGCAGCGTAGGTCAGGGCTTCGACTATGGCTACACCTTC	CASSVGQGFDYGYTF
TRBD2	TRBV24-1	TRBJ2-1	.	TGTGCCACCAGTGACCCCACCCTCAGCGGGGGATTGAATGAGCAGTTCTTC	CATSDPTLSGGLNEQFF
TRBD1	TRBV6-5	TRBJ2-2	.	TGTGCCAGCAGTATCGGACAGGGCCCCACCGGGGAGCTGTTTTTT	CASSIGQGPTGELFF
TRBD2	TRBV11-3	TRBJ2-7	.	TGTGCCAATCCTAGCGGGGGGGCCGGATCCTACGAGCAGTACTTC	CANPSGGAGSYEQYF
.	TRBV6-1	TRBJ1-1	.	TGTGCCAGCAGTGAAGCCTGGGCCAGTATGAACACTGAAGCTTTCTTT	CASSEAWASMNTEAFF
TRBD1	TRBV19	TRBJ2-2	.	TGTGCCAGTAGTATAACAGGGGGCATGGACACCGGGGAGCTGTTTTTT	CASSITGGMDTGELFF
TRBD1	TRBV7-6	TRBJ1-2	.	TGTGCCAGCAGCTCCGGACAGGGAGGCTACACCTTC	CASSSGQGGYTF
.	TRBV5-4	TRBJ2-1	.	TGTGCCAGCAGCCGGCTGGGCGCCAGCTCCTACAATGAGCAGTTCTTC	CASSRLGASSYNEQFF
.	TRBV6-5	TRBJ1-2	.	TGTGCCAGCACTGCACAGGGTTACTATGGCTACACCTTC	CASTAQGYYGYTF
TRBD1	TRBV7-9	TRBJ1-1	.	TGTGCCAGCAGCTTAGAGACAGGGGGGACTGAAGCTTTCTTT	CASSLETGGTEAFF
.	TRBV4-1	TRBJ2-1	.	TGCGCCAGCAGCCATGTTCTAGCGAACAATGAGCAGTTCTTC	CASSHVLANNEQFF